This is a list of T cell receptor beta chains from one sample in a study of blood T cell repertoires in COVID-19. Sequencing was performed with immunoSEQ multiplex PCR; in TCRdb, only in-frame clones are kept and a portion is missing. Seen here are about 270,000 clones, 86% observed once, and the top ten hold under 2%. Source material: peripheral blood. Receptors were obtained from a woman aged 55 to 70 who had recovered from COVID-19. Each CDR3 is given with its conserved first and last residue. Fields, in order: V gene, clone size, D gene, CDR3 length, J gene, CDR3 DNA, CDR3 protein. A D gene is named only where the DNA matches it firmly. For some rows the clone size is stated as once, few or many, or as a class when expanded; others skip it.

>TRBV7-3|NA|NA|16|TRBJ2-2
TGTGCCAGCAGCTTAAGTCCCGGGGGGCTAACCGGGGAGCTGTTTTTT
CASSLSPGGLTGELFF
>TRBV6-5|NA|NA|12|TRBJ1-1
TGTGCCAGCAACCGGGGGGAGACTGAAGCTTTCTTT
CASNRGETEAFF
>TRBV2|once|NA|13|TRBJ1-5
TGTGCCAGCAGGGCGGCAGTCAATCAGCCCCAGCATTTT
CASRAAVNQPQHF
>TRBV5-1|NA|TRBD2|16|TRBJ2-3
TGCGCCAGCAGCTTGCTAGCGGGGGGGACCTTGGATACGCAGTATTTT
CASSLLAGGTLDTQYF
>TRBV7-8|NA|TRBD2|16|TRBJ2-7
TGTGCCAGCAGCGTTATGACCGGGACTAGCGGGGACGAGCAGTACTTC
CASSVMTGTSGDEQYF
>TRBV11-2|NA|TRBD2|16|TRBJ2-1
TGTGCCAGCAGCTTAGCTACCGCGGGGGGCTACAATGAGCAGTTCTTC
CASSLATAGGYNEQFF
>TRBV28|once|NA|17|TRBJ1-5
TGTGCCAGCAGCTTACTACAGGGTGTGGCAAGCAATCAGCCCCAGCATTTT
CASSLLQGVASNQPQHF
>TRBV4-1|NA|NA|18|TRBJ2-6
TGCGCCAGCAGCCAAACAGGTGTCCTTTCCTCTGGGGCCAACGTCCTGACTTTC
CASSQTGVLSSGANVLTF
>TRBV5-1|NA|TRBD1|17|TRBJ1-3
TGCGCCAGCAGCTGGACCGGGACAGGGAACTCTGGAAACACCATATATTTT
CASSWTGTGNSGNTIYF
>TRBV5-4|NA|NA|13|TRBJ1-2
TGTGCCAGCAGCTTGACAGGGACGGATGGCTACACCTTC
CASSLTGTDGYTF